The clone carrying this T cell receptor (beta chain) was seen repeatedly, ten times or more. This sample is drawn from a study of neurological immune-mediated disorders. The germline V gene encodes CDR1 DFQATT and CDR2 SNEGSKA (reference sequence). The CDR3 is made up of 13 amino acids. V dropped 5 bases and J dropped 9; count of bases not matched to a gene: 9. The making of cDNA relied on 5'RACE with 10-nucleotide random UMIs. From 15-18 subjects, over 180 million TCR-beta sequences were obtained in each sequencing run. Each CDR3 protein is one row after TCRdb ran MiXCR on the 5' RACE reads. The sample has about 62,000 distinct CDR3 sequences, 4% to 6% seen once.

The TCR sequence derives from a woman in her forties or fifties with multiple sclerosis. V and J are TRBV20-1 and TRBJ2-1; 8 nucleotides agree with TRBD2. The sample comprised PBMCs. This CDR3 is CSAASGGLGEQFF. In nucleotides, the CDR3 is TGCAGTGCTGCCTCGGGAGGGTTGGGTGAGCAGTTCTTC.